Below, 10 T cell receptor beta chains from the same sample are listed, as sequenced in a study of blood T cell repertoires in COVID-19. Assay used: immunoSEQ multiplex PCR; TCRdb lists only in-frame clones, some missing. The table records fewer than 90,000 clones, approximately 88% of them present only once. The specimen was peripheral blood. These receptors came from a man in his fifties or sixties with acute or convalescent COVID-19.

The chain carries TRBV9 and TRBJ2-1, with 12 nucleotides matching TRBD2. After removal of 2 bases from V and 6 bases from J, the junction contained 6 bases not matched to a gene. Germline V gene data show CDR1 as SGDLS and CDR2 as YYNGEE. The CDR3 sequence is 16 residues long. The CDR3: CASSVLAGGSRNEQFF. DNA of the CDR3: TGTGCCAGCAGCGTTCTAGCGGGGGGGTCCCGCAATGAGCAGTTCTTC.

This chain uses TRBV6-2 or TRBV6-3 with TRBJ1-4, with 7 bases lining up with TRBD1. CDR3 length equals 17 residues. CDR1 MNHEY and CDR2 SVGEGT come from the germline V gene. After removal of 1 base from V and 7 bases from J, the junction contained 12 bases not matched to a gene. In DNA, the CDR3 is TGTGCCAGCAGTTACTGGGACAGATGGGCGCGTACTGAAAAACTGTTTTTT. It yields the protein CASSYWDRWARTEKLFF.

The J gene is TRBJ1-3, the V gene TRBV29-1; D is possibly TRBD1 (5 bases). Germline V CDR1 and CDR2: SQVTM, ANQGSEA. V was pared by 5 bases and J by 0 bases, with 8 bases between. There are 13 residues in the CDR3. CDR3: CSVRTNSGNTIYF. DNA for the CDR3: TGCAGCGTTCGGACAAACTCTGGAAACACCATATATTTT. Supplemented by reference TRBV29-1 and TRBJ1-3, the full variable domain reads SAVISQKPSRDICQRGTSLTIQCQVDSQVTMMFWYRQQPGQSLTLIATANQGSEATYESGFVIDKFPISRPNLTFSTLTVSNMSPEDSSIYLCSVRTNSGNTIYFGEGSWLTVV.

This clone was detected only a few times. Here the CDR3 DNA reads TGTGCCAGCAGCCGGACAGGGGCGACTGAAGCTTTCTTT. It yields the protein CASSRTGATEAFF. The V call is TRBV11-3, the J call TRBJ1-1, with 9 bases fitting TRBD1. V was pared by 5 bases and J by 5 bases, with 3 bases of the junction left unmatched. The germline gives CDR1 SGHNT, CDR2 YENEEA. The length of the CDR3 is 13 residues.

This chain joins TRBV5-1 and TRBJ1-1, with D possibly TRBD1 on 5 matching bases. Trimming took 5 bases from V and 4 from J, leaving 15 bases between them. From germline, CDR1 is SGHRS and CDR2 YFSETQ. The CDR3 is 14 residues long. The CDR3 region has the DNA TGCGCCAGCAGTCGGGGGTCGGGAGCCACTGAAGCTTTCTTT. Its translation is CASSRGSGATEAFF.

The chain joins TRBV19 to TRBJ2-7, with 7 bases that match TRBD1. CDR3 length: 13 amino acids. V trimming: 5 bases; J trimming: 9 bases; junction bases outside the gene matches: 10. CDR1 is LNHDA and CDR2 is SQIVND in the germline V gene (reference sequence). CDR3 in DNA: TGTGCCAGTAGTCCCCGGACAGGCCAGGGGCAGTACTTC. Amino acid sequence: CASSPRTGQGQYF.

This chain links TRBV19 with TRBJ2-6, with no clear D. V lost 5 bases and J 3 bases, leaving 8 bases between the germline ends. CDR3 length: 14 amino acids. Germline values: CDR1 LNHDA, CDR2 SQIVND (reference sequence). As DNA, the CDR3 is TGTGCCAGTAGTCAGAGAGGTGGGGCCAACGTCCTGACTTTC. Translated: CASSQRGGANVLTF.

The chain uses TRBV6-6 and TRBJ2-7; TRBD2 is a possible D gene (7 bases). Deletions cut 7 bases from V and 6 bases from J, with 19 bases between. CDR3 length equals 14 residues. Germline CDR1 is MNHNY and CDR2 is SVGAGI (reference sequence). For the CDR3, the DNA is TGTGCCAGCACCAAGGGAGGGGGTTCCGCCGAGCAGTACTTC. It codes for CASTKGGGSAEQYF.

The table lists this clone with a few counts. The CDR3 sequence is CASTWGGSTEAFF. The CDR3 nucleotides read TGTGCCAGCACCTGGGGGGGAAGCACTGAAGCTTTCTTT. The chain has TRBV2 and TRBJ1-1; D is possibly TRBD1 (5 bases). The CDR3 has 13 residues. CDR1 is SNHLY, CDR2 FYNNEI, per germline. Trimming removed 7 bases from V and 4 bases from J, with 13 bases in between.

V and J are TRBV9 and TRBJ2-3; the D gene is possibly TRBD1 (8 bases). From germline, CDR1 is SGDLS and CDR2 YYNGEE. The CDR3 totals 15 residues. Trimming stripped 3 bases from V and 11 bases from J, with 22 bases between. The CDR3 DNA is TGTGCCAGCAGCGCGATAGGACAGGGAGGGACAAAGCAGTATTTT. This sequence encodes CASSAIGQGGTKQYF.